This entry describes one T cell receptor (beta chain). Germline lookup yields CDR1 SGHRS and CDR2 YFSETQ. The V segment lost 4 bases and the J segment 6 bases; nucleotides outside the gene matches: 7. CDR3 length equals 14 residues. The data are from a study of blood T cell repertoires in COVID-19. The authors' processing: Counts of nucleated cells, estimated from reference gene primer amplification, were obtained. TCRdb keeps only in-frame clones here, not all; method: immunoSEQ multiplex PCR. Clonal size and the V and J genes are those of that table, whereas D and trimming came from the DNA. The sample shows some 70,000 clones, less than 90% of them seen only once.

The TCR sequence derives from a man aged 45-65 years with COVID-19, enrolled during active disease. Material: peripheral blood. This chain uses TRBV5-1 with TRBJ2-5, with 9 bases fitting TRBD2. The CDR3 DNA is TGCGCCAGCAGCCCGCGGGAGGGGAGGAAGACCCAGTACTTC. Amino acids: CASSPREGRKTQYF.